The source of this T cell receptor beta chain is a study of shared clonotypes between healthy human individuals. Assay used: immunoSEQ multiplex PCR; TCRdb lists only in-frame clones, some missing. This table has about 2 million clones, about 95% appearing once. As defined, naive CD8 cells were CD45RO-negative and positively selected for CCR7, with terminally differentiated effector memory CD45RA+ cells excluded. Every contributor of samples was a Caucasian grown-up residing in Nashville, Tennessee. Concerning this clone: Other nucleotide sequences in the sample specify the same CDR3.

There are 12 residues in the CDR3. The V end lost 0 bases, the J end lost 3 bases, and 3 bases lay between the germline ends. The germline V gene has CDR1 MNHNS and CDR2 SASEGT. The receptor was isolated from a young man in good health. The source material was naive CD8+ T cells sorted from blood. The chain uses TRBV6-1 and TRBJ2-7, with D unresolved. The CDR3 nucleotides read TGTGCCAGCAGTGAAGCCAGCTACGAGCAGTACTTC. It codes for CASSEASYEQYF.